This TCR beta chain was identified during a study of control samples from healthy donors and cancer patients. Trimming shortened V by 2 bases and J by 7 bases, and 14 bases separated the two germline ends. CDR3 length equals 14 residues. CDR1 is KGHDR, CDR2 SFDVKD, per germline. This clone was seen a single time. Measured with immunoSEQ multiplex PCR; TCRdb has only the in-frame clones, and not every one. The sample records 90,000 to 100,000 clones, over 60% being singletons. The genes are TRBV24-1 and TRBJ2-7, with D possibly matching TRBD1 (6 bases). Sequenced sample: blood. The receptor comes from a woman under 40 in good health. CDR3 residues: CATSDSGTTREQYF. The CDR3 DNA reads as TGTGCCACCAGTGATTCCGGGACAACGCGTGAGCAGTACTTC.